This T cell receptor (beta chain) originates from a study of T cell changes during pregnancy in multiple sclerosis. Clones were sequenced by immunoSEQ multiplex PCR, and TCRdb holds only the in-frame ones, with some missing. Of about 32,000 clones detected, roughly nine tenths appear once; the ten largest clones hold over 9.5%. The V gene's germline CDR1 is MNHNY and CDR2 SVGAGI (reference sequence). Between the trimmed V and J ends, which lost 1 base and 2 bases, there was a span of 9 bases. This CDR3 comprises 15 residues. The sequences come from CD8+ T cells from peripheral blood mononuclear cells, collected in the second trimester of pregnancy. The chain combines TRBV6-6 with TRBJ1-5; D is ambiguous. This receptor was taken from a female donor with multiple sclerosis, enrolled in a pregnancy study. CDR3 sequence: CASSYFRSGNQPQHF. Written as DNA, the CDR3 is TGTGCCAGCAGTTACTTCAGGTCTGGCAATCAGCCCCAGCATTTT.